The text below deals with one T cell receptor (beta chain). The entry originates in a study of cytomegalovirus exposure and HLA in healthy donors. Both 60 Vbeta primers and 13 Jbeta primers went into the PCR. Using immunoSEQ multiplex PCR, the repertoire was profiled, and TCRdb retains in-frame clones only, with some absent. The repertoire consists of some 170,000 clones, with 70% to 85% occurring once and the leading ten covering 2% to 2.5%. This receptor was identified in a human donor in good health. The sequencing sample was made of PBMCs.

In nucleotides, the CDR3 is TGTGCCTGGAGTCCCACCCGGGGGGAAGGCTACACCTTC. Protein sequence: CAWSPTRGEGYTF. The rearrangement uses TRBV30 and TRBJ1-2; the D gene is possibly TRBD1 (5 bases). CDR3 length: 13 residues. Germline V gives CDR1 GTSNPN, CDR2 SVGIG (reference sequence). Trimming removed 2 bases from V and 8 bases from J, with 15 bases in between.